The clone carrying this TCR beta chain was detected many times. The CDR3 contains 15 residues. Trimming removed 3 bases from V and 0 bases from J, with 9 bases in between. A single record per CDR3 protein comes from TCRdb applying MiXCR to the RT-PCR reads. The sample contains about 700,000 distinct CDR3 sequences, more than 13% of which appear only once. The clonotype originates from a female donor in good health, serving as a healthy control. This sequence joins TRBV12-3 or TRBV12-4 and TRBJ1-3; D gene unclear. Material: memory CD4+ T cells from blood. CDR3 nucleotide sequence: TGTGCCAGCAGTTTGGGCGCCCTCTCTGGAAACACCATATATTTT. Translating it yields CASSLGALSGNTIYF.